This TCR beta chain was sequenced in a study of glioma-infiltrating T cells. Amplification of TCR alpha and beta CDR3 regions from RNA used iRepertoire nested multiplex PCR. TCRdb processed the multiplex PCR reads anew with MiXCR; each CDR3 protein has one entry. The sample has 300,000 to 450,000 distinct CDR3 sequences, about two fifths seen once. The CDR3 length is 15 residues. Trimming shortened V by 2 bases and J by 3 bases, and 14 bases separated the two germline ends. CDR1 MDHEN and CDR2 SYDVKM come from the germline V gene. The sequencing input was glioma tissue, nonneoplastic brain tissue, or PBMCs (not recorded which). The clonotype comes from a human donor with low-grade glioma or glioblastoma, undergoing nonglioma brain surgery, or in good health (not recorded which). The chain recombines TRBV28 with TRBJ2-7, with a possible D match to TRBD1 (6 bases). As DNA, the CDR3 is TGTGCCAGCAGTTTAAGTGGCGAAGGGGGCTACGAGCAGTACTTC. As protein: CASSLSGEGGYEQYF.